The T cell receptor (beta chain) described here comes from a study of blood T cells in healthy people across ages. Study-wide results and limits: In long-lived donors, naive CD4+ cell counts and diversity exceeded those of aged donors. Age advanced and TCR beta diversity per million T cells fell, roughly linearly.

This CDR3 has 13 residues. CDR1 is SGHRS, CDR2 YFSETQ, per germline. The V gene lost 4 bases and the J gene lost 5 bases, with 10 bases spanning the gap. Alongside a J-beta primer mix, a sample-barcoded 5' primer served in a second PCR lasting about 7 to 11 cycles. TCRdb independently ran MiXCR on the 5' RACE reads; one entry per CDR3 protein. Here the sample spans more than 1 million distinct CDR3 sequences, over 35% being singletons. This clonotype was detected only a few times. The antigen is not known. This chain connects TRBV5-1 to TRBJ2-1; D is tentatively TRBD1 or TRBD2 (5 bases each). The sequencing input was blood. The sequence was collected from a woman in her fifties or sixties in good health. In nucleotides, the CDR3 is TGCGCCAGCAGCCCACTAGGGGACAATGAGCAGTTCTTC. This sequence encodes CASSPLGDNEQFF.